Shown below are 25 T cell receptor beta chains from a single sample sequenced in a study of blood T cells in healthy people across ages (dated by TCRdb to the mid-2010s). To prepare the library, 5' RACE was applied. The listed sequencing device is Illumina HiSeq 2500. A second about 7 to 11 cycle PCR used a sample-barcoded 5' primer and a J-beta primer mix. TCRdb handled the public reads itself, with Q25 trimming in fastp and clone calling in MiXCR, and kept productive beta chains. Rows matching on CDR3 protein sequence are summarized as one entry with the most common DNA and genes. The sample yields about 780,000 distinct CDR3 sequences; roughly 24% were counted once. Over 2.5% of the sample goes to the ten largest clones. The same data also went into a second study, on T cells of mothers and their children.

The sample taken for sequencing was blood. These receptors were taken from a boy between 10 and 17 years old in good health.

The chain joins TRBV15 to TRBJ2-5; possible D gene TRBD1, 6 bases. Germline loops: CDR1 LNHNV, CDR2 YYDKDF (reference sequence). The V end was cut by 4 bases, the J end by 2 bases, with 14 bases between. This CDR3 has 15 residues. The CDR3 protein is CATSTDLGAQETQYF. The CDR3 nucleotides read TGTGCCACCAGCACGGATTTGGGGGCGCAAGAGACCCAGTACTTC.

The rearrangement links TRBV5-1 to TRBJ1-6, with D uncertain. CDR1 is SGHRS, CDR2 YFSETQ, per germline. The germline V and J ends were trimmed by 0 bases and 7 bases, with 8 bases remaining between them. The CDR3 covers 14 residues. The CDR3 spells CASSLGFMNSPLHF. CDR3 DNA: TGCGCCAGCAGCTTGGGTTTCATGAATTCACCCCTCCACTTT.

The DNA for the CDR3 is TGCAGCGTAGGACAGATAAACACTGAAGCTTTCTTT. It encodes CSVGQINTEAFF. The V gene is TRBV29-1, the J gene TRBJ1-1; D perhaps matches TRBD1 (6 bases). CDR1 is SQVTM, CDR2 ANQGSEA, per germline. The CDR3 has 12 amino acids. The V gene lost 6 bases and the J gene lost 2 bases, with 10 bases spanning the gap.

Regarding this clonotype: No conserved phenylalanine or tryptophan ends this CDR3, so it is likely a read error. J is TRBJ2-7 and V is TRBV12-3 or TRBV12-4, with a weak D call TRBD1 (5 bases). This CDR3 comprises 12 residues. The V end was cut by 6 bases, the J end by 5 bases, with 11 bases between. The CDR3 is CASRAREDEQYS. CDR3 sequence (DNA): TGTGCCAGCAGGGCCAGGGAAGACGAGCAGTACTCC.

This clonotype was seen at least ten times. The chain employs TRBV20-1 and TRBJ2-3; no reliable D call. Germline V gene data show CDR1 as DFQATT and CDR2 as SNEGSKA (reference sequence). This CDR3 has 12 residues. V lost 2 bases and J lost 5, with 8 bases in between. The CDR3 sequence is CSARKSLDTQYF. The CDR3 DNA follows: TGCAGTGCTAGAAAGTCTTTAGATACGCAGTATTTT.

CDR3 bases: TGTGCCAGCAGCCTCGGGAAGAGCACAGATACGCAGTATTTT. Translating it yields CASSLGKSTDTQYF. The chain uses TRBV5-5 and TRBJ2-3, with D perhaps TRBD2 (5 bases). V lost 4 bases and J lost 0, with 9 bases in between. Per germline, CDR1 SGHKS and CDR2 YYEKEE (reference sequence). The CDR3 loop spans 14 amino acids.

The chain is built from TRBV20-1 and TRBJ1-5; tentative D call: TRBD1 (6 bases). The germline gives CDR1 DFQATT, CDR2 SNEGSKA (reference sequence). The V end lost 1 base, the J end lost 4 bases, and 8 bases lay between the germline ends. The CDR3 sequence is 13 residues long. The CDR3 DNA reads as TGCAGTGCTAGAGGGGACAATAATCAGCCCCAGCATTTT. Its protein is CSARGDNNQPQHF.

The V gene is TRBV11-1, the J gene TRBJ1-1; D may be TRBD1 (6 bases). The CDR3 has 14 residues. Trimming pared 5 bases from V and 11 bases from J, leaving 21 bases between. Germline loops: CDR1 SGHAT, CDR2 FQDESV (reference sequence). In DNA, the CDR3 is TGTGCCAGCAGCCTAGGGGGGTCCCCTGTGAAGGCTTTCTTT. Translating it yields CASSLGGSPVKAFF.

This clonotype was found a few times. This chain joins TRBV15 and TRBJ1-4, with unresolved D. This CDR3 spans 15 amino acids. Germline V gives CDR1 LNHNV, CDR2 YYDKDF (reference sequence). V lost 1 base and J lost 10, with 16 bases in between. The CDR3 sequence is CATSRVAVGLGKLFF. The CDR3 DNA is TGTGCCACCAGCAGAGTAGCCGTCGGTCTCGGAAAACTGTTTTTT.

This clonotype was observed a handful of times. The genes are TRBV5-1 and TRBJ1-2; 7 bases are shared with TRBD1. This CDR3 contains 15 residues. V gave up 4 bases and J gave up 4 bases; unmatched junction bases: 10. Germline assignment: CDR1 SGHRS and CDR2 YFSETQ. The CDR3 DNA follows: TGCGCCAGCAGCCAGGAGGGACAGAGAGTCTATGGCTACACCTTC. Its translation is CASSQEGQRVYGYTF.

The rearrangement uses TRBV6-1 and TRBJ1-5; D gene unclear. Germline V CDR1 and CDR2: MNHNS, SASEGT. V lost 6 bases and J lost 0, with 15 bases in between. The CDR3 has 16 amino acids. The CDR3 loop reads CASSETVVISNQPQHF. CDR3 DNA sequence: TGTGCCAGCAGCGAGACGGTCGTTATTAGCAATCAGCCCCAGCATTTT.

The gene calls are TRBV20-1 and TRBJ2-7, with 8 bases lining up with TRBD1. Looked up from germline, CDR1 is DFQATT and CDR2 is SNEGSKA (reference sequence). The CDR3 runs to 14 residues. V lost 1 base and J lost 7; bases outside the gene matches: 9. In nucleotides, the CDR3 is TGCAGTGCTAGAGGGGGACAGGTCATTGAAGAGCAGTACTTC. This encodes CSARGGQVIEEQYF.

In this sample, this clonotype turned up a few times. The rearrangement uses TRBV4-1 and TRBJ2-1; TRBD2 agrees at 8 bases. V lost 1 base and J lost 9; bases outside the gene matches: 5. The germline gives CDR1 MGHRA, CDR2 YSYEKL. The CDR3 is made up of 14 amino acids. This CDR3 reads CASSQAGGPGEQFF. The CDR3 DNA reads as TGCGCCAGCAGCCAAGCGGGGGGGCCCGGTGAGCAGTTCTTC.

V gene TRBV20-1 combines with J gene TRBJ2-3; 8 bases line up with TRBD2. Germline V CDR1 and CDR2: DFQATT, SNEGSKA (reference sequence). CDR3 size: 18 residues. The J segment lost 0 bases and the V segment lost 5 bases, leaving 16 bases of the junction unmatched. The CDR3, as DNA: TGCAGTGCTCCTCCCACTAGCGGAGGTTCAATTAGCACAGATACGCAGTATTTT. Its protein product is CSAPPTSGGSISTDTQYF.

The rearrangement uses TRBV1 and TRBJ2-1; whether TRBD2, the table's D call, matches the DNA was not checked. TRBV1 constitutes a pseudogene. This CDR3 is 14 amino acids long. The CDR3 is CTSSQDGLGLGQFF. CDR3 nucleotides: TGCACCAGCAGCCAAGATGGACTAGGGCTAGGGCAGTTCTTC.

V gene TRBV5-1 combines with J gene TRBJ1-4; 12 positions agree with TRBD1. J was trimmed by 2 bases and V by 4 bases; bases with no gene match: 6. Germline CDR1 SGHRS, CDR2 YFSETQ. The CDR3 is made up of 17 amino acids. CDR3 region: CASSTGQGARTNEKLFF. The CDR3 nucleotides read TGCGCCAGCAGCACGGGACAGGGGGCCAGGACTAATGAAAAACTGTTTTTT.

A word on this clonotype: The junction does not match germline at one end; this may be a read error. The CDR3 nucleotides read TGTGCCAGCAGGACTAGCGGGGAAGAGATCCAGTACTTC. It codes for CASRTSGEEIQYF. V gene TRBV2 combines with J gene TRBJ2-5; TRBD2 matches at 11 bases. The V gene's germline CDR1 is SNHLY and CDR2 FYNNEI. The CDR3 sequence is 13 residues long.

The J gene is TRBJ1-6, the V gene TRBV5-5; possible D gene TRBD1, 6 bases. V lost 4 bases, J lost 4 bases, and 12 bases lay in between. Looked up from germline, CDR1 is SGHKS and CDR2 is YYEKEE (reference sequence). The length of the CDR3 is 15 residues. The CDR3 DNA follows: TGTGCCAGCAGCCCAGGACAGTCTTATAATTCACCCCTCCACTTT. Translating gives CASSPGQSYNSPLHF.

This clonotype was counted a few times. The rearrangement links TRBV7-8 to TRBJ2-7, with 10 bases lining up with TRBD1. The CDR3 runs to 14 residues. Trimming removed 0 bases from V and 7 bases from J; junction bases left unmatched: 3. Germline V CDR1 and CDR2: SGHVS, FQNEAQ. The CDR3 loop is CASSLARDRGEQYF. The CDR3 DNA sequence: TGTGCCAGCAGCTTAGCTAGGGACAGGGGAGAGCAGTACTTC.

The sample holds a few counts of this clonotype. The chain recombines TRBV20-1 with TRBJ2-5; no firm D call. The J call may be mistaken, given a closer DNA end match to TRBJ2-7. The CDR3 runs to 13 residues. Per the germline V gene, CDR1 is DFQATT and CDR2 is SNEGSKA (reference sequence). This chain's CDR3 is CSARNSHSYEQYF. The DNA of the CDR3 is TGCAGTGCTAGAAACTCCCATTCCTACGAGCAGTACTTC.

For this clonotype: One junction end disagrees with the germline gene, perhaps due to a read error. The chain uses TRBV7-2 and TRBJ2-1; 7 bases line up with TRBD2. The length of the CDR3 is 17 residues. From germline, CDR1 is SGHTA and CDR2 FQGNSA. The chain's CDR3 is CASSFRRRGISYKEQFF. The CDR3 nucleotides read TGTGCCAGCAGCTTTCGAAGGCGGGGGATTTCCTACAAGGAGCAGTTCTTC.

The chain links TRBV4-2 to TRBJ2-1; D possibly corresponds to TRBD1 (5 bases). This CDR3 is 17 amino acids long. CDR1 is LGHNA and CDR2 is YNFKEQ in the germline V gene. V lost 0 bases to trimming and J lost 0 bases, with 12 bases between them. This chain's CDR3 is CASSQEGWTYSYNEQFF. As DNA, the CDR3 is TGTGCCAGCAGCCAAGAGGGCTGGACATACTCCTACAATGAGCAGTTCTTC.

V gene TRBV27 combines with J gene TRBJ2-1; D assignment may be TRBD1 or TRBD2 (5 bases each). This CDR3 is 16 amino acids long. The V end was cut by 2 bases, the J end by 4 bases, with 15 bases between. Germline V gene data show CDR1 as MNHEY and CDR2 as SMNVEV (reference sequence). CDR3 bases: TGTGCCAGCAGTTTAGGGACGGGTGGGTCTTACAATGAGCAGTTCTTC. It yields the protein CASSLGTGGSYNEQFF.

The chain combines TRBV7-3 with TRBJ2-1; 9 nucleotides agree with TRBD2. V shed 5 bases, J shed 4 bases, and the junction held 6 bases outside the gene matches. In germline, CDR1 is SGHTA, CDR2 FQGTGA. The CDR3 contains 15 residues. The CDR3 DNA follows: TGTGCCAGCAGCCCCGGGACTAGCAATTACAATGAGCAGTTCTTC. This translates into CASSPGTSNYNEQFF.

This clonotype showed up many times. The rearrangement uses TRBV3-1 and TRBJ2-5; no clear D. V was pared by 0 bases and J by 10 bases, with 12 bases between. The CDR3 spans 13 residues. Germline CDR1 LGHDT, CDR2 YNNKEL (reference sequence). CDR3 DNA: TGTGCCAGCAGCCAAGATCGGTCTGGAGACCAGTACTTC. This gives the protein CASSQDRSGDQYF.